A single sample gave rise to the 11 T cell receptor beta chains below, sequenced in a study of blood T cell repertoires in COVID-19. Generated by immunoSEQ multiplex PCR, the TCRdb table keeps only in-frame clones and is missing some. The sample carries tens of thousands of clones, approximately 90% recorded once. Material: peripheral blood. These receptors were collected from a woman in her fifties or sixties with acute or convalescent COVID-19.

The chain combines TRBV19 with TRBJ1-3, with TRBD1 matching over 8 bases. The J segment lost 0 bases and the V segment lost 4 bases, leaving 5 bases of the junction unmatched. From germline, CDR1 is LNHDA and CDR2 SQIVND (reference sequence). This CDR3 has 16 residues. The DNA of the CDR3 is TGTGCCAGTAGTACGCGGACAGGGAGCTCTGGAAACACCATATATTTT. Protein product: CASSTRTGSSGNTIYF.

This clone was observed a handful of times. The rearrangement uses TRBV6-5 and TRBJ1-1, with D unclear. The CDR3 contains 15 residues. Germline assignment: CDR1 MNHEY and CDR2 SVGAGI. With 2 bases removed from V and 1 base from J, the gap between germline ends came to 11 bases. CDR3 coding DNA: TGTGCCAGCAGTTACACGGGAACAGCGAACACTGAAGCTTTCTTT. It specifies CASSYTGTANTEAFF.

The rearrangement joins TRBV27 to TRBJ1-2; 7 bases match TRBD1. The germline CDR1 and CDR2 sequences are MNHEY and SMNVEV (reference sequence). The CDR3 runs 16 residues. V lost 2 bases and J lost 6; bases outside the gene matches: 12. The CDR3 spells CASSLHDRVSVDGYTF. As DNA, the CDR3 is TGTGCCAGCAGTTTACATGACAGGGTTAGCGTTGATGGCTACACCTTC.

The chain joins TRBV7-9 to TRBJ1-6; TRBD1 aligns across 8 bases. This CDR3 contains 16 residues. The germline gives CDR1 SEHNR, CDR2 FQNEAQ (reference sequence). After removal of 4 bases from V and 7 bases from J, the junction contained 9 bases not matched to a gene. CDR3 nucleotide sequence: TGTGCCAGCAGCTCGGGGGCCAGGGGGCTGAATTCACCCCTCCACTTT. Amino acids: CASSSGARGLNSPLHF.

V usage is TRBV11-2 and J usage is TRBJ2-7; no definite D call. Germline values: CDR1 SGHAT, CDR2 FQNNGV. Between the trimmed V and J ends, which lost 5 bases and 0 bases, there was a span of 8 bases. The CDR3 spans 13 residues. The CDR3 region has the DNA TGTGCCAGCAGCCCCCTAAGCTCCTACGAGCAGTACTTC. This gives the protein CASSPLSSYEQYF.

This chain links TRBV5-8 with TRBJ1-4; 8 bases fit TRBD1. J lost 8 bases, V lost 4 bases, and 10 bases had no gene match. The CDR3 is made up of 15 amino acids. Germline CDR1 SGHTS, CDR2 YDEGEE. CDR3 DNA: TGTGCCAGCAGCCATATGGACAGGGAGGGAGAAAAACTGTTTTTT. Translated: CASSHMDREGEKLFF.

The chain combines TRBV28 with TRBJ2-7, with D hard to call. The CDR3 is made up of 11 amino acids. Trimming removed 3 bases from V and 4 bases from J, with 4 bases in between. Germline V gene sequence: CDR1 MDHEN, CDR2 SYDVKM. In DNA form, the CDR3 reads TGTGCCAGCAGTTTTCAATACGAGCAGTACTTC. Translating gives CASSFQYEQYF.

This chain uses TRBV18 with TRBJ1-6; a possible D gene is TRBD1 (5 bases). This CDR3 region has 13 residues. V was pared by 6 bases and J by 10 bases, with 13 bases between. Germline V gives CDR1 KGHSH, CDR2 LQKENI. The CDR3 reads CASSTVEGSPLHF. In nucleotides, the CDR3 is TGTGCCAGCTCGACAGTCGAAGGATCACCCCTCCACTTT.

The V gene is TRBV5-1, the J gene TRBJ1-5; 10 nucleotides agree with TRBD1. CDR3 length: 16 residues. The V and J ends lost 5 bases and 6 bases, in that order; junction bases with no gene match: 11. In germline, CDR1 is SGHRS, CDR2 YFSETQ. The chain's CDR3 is CASRPGTGDLFQPQHF. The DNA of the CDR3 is TGCGCCAGCAGGCCCGGGACAGGGGATTTGTTTCAGCCCCAGCATTTT.

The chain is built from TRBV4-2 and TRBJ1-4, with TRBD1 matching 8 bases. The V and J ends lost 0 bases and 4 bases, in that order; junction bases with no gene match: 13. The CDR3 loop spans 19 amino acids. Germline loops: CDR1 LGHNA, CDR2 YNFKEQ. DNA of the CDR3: TGTGCCAGCAGCCAAGATGTTCGGGACAGGCGACGTCATAATGAAAAACTGTTTTTT. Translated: CASSQDVRDRRRHNEKLFF.

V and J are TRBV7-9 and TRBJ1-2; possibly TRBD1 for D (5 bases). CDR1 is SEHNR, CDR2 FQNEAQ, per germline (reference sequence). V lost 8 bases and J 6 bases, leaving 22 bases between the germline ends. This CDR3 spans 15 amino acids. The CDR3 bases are TGTGCCAGCCTGAGAGGTGGAGGGGACGGGAATGGCTACACCTTC. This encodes CASLRGGGDGNGYTF.